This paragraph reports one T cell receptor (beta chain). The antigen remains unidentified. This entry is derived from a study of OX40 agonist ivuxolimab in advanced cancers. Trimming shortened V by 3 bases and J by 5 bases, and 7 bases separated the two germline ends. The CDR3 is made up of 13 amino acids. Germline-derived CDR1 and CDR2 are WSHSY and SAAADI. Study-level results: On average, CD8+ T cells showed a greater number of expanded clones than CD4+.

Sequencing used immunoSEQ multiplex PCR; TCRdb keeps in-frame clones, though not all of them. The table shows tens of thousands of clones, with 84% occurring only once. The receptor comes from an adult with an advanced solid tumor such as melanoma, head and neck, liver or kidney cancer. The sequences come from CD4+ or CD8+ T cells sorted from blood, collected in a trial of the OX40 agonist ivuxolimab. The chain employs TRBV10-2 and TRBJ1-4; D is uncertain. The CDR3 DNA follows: TGCGCCAGCAGTGATGGACCAAATGAAAAACTGTTTTTT. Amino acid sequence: CASSDGPNEKLFF.